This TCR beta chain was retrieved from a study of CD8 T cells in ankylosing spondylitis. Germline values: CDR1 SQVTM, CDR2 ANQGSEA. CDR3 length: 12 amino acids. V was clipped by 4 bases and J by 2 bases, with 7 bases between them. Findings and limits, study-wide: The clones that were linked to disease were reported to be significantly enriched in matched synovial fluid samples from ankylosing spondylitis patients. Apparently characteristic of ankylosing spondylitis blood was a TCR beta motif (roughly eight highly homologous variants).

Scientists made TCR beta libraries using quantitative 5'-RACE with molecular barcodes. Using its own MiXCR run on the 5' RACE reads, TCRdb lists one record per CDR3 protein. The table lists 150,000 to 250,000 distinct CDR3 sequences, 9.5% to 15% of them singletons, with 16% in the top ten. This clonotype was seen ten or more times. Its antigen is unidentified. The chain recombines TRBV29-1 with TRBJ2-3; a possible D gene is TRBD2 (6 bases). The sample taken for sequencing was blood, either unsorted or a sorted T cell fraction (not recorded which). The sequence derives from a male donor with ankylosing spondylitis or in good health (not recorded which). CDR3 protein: CSVGGITDTQYF. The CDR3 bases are TGCAGCGTTGGCGGGATCACAGATACGCAGTATTTT.